This T cell receptor beta chain was recorded in a study of siplizumab effects on memory and regulatory T cells. Overall study results and limits: A small minority of alloreactive clones were mapped to unstimulated subsets. Naive T cells appeared more varied than memory cells and looked like key alloresponse contributors.

TCR templates, roughly 10^5 per sample, were assayed. Assay used: immunoSEQ multiplex PCR; TCRdb lists only in-frame clones, some missing. The sample consists of 100,000 or so clones, roughly 94% of them appearing once. Turning to this clone: Antigen specificity is unknown.

Sequences were obtained from non-Treg CD4+ T cells sorted from blood. This clonotype originated in a human donor in good health.

CDR3 nucleotides: TGCAGCGTTGGGCTCCCTCTAGTAGACACCATATATTTT. Translated, it gives CSVGLPLVDTIYF. The rearrangement uses TRBV29-1 and TRBJ1-3, with no clear D. V lost 4 bases and J lost 8, with 15 bases in between. The CDR3 totals 13 residues. Germline CDR1 is SQVTM and CDR2 is ANQGSEA.